The 2 T cell receptor beta chains reported below all come from one sample, sequenced in a study of CD8+ T cells in alopecia areata. RNA was isolated and reverse transcribed to cDNA, the sequencing template. Profiling relied on immunoSEQ multiplex PCR, and the TCRdb table lists in-frame clones only, not all of them. The sample consists of approximately 140,000 clones, more than 75% of them appearing once. The sample here was CD8+ T cells sorted from blood, taken at week 0. Receptor source: a human donor with alopecia areata.

This clone showed up just once. The rearrangement links TRBV11-2 to TRBJ1-2; D may be TRBD1 (6 bases). The V end was cut by 7 bases, the J end by 3 bases, with 24 bases between. Germline V CDR1 and CDR2: SGHAT, FQNNGV. This CDR3 has 17 amino acids. The CDR3: CASTGWSGGHVDYGYTF. DNA for the CDR3: TGTGCCAGCACCGGGTGGAGCGGGGGGCATGTGGACTATGGCTACACCTTC.

V usage is TRBV5-1 and J usage is TRBJ1-1; 9 nucleotides line up with TRBD1. Losses at the gene ends were 4 bases for V and 5 bases for J; bases not matched to a gene: 9. CDR1 and CDR2 from the germline V gene are SGHRS and YFSETQ. The CDR3 sequence is 15 residues long. The CDR3 bases are TGCGCCAGCAGCAAAACCCCGGGACAGGGAACTGAAGCTTTCTTT. Translation gives CASSKTPGQGTEAFF. The full variable domain, in which reference TRBV5-1 and TRBJ1-1 provide the parts outside the CDR3, is KAGVTQTPRYLIKTRGQQVTLSCSPISGHRSVSWYQQTPGQGLQFLFEYFSETQRNKGNFPGRFSGRQFSNSRSEMNVSTLELGDSALYLCASSKTPGQGTEAFFGQGTRLTVV.